The present T cell receptor beta chain was sequenced within a study of T cell clonality in common variable immunodeficiency. The study, taken as a whole, reports: In common variable immunodeficiency, TCR beta chains reportedly carried fewer deletions and N-nucleotide insertions. Compared with healthy controls, CVID subjects showed increased TCRbeta clonality, mostly in about a third.

Equal genomic DNA amounts from CVID and control samples were sequenced. Sequenced by immunoSEQ multiplex PCR; TCRdb stores in-frame clones only, minus some. This sample carries tens of thousands of clones, none of them present only once. This clone was observed at least ten times. The antigen remains unidentified. Caucasian heritage predominated among both patients and controls. Material: peripheral blood mononuclear cells. The sequence derives from a person between 18 and 75 years old in good health.

CDR3 residues: CASSVTGGAPGELFF. The sequenced CDR3 bases are TGTGCCAGCAGTGTGACAGGGGGCGCCCCCGGGGAG. This sequence joins TRBV2 and TRBJ2-2, with 10 nucleotides matching TRBD1. Read sequence stops 3 residues before the CDR3 end, and the germline J gene provides the missing end. Unmatched junction bases numbered 5, after V lost 4 bases and J lost 6 bases. Germline CDR1 and CDR2: SNHLY and FYNNEI. The CDR3 has 15 amino acids. The full variable domain, completed using reference TRBV2 and TRBJ2-2, is EPEVTQTPSHQVTQMGQEVILRCVPISNHLYFYWYRQILGQKVEFLVSFYNNEISEKSEIFDDQFSVERPDGSNFTLKIRSTKLEDSAMYFCASSVTGGAPGELFFGEGSRLTVL.